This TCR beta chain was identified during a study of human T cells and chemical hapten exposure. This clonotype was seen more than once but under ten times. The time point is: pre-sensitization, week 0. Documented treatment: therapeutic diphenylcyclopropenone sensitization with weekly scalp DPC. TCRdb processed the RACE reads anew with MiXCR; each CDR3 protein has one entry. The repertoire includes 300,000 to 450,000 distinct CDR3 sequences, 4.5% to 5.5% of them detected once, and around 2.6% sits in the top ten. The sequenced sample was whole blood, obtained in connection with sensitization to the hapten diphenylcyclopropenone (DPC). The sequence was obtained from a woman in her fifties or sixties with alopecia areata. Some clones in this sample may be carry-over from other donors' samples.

The CDR3 reads CASSWPGQSTDTQYF. The DNA of the CDR3 is TGTGCCAGCAGTTGGCCGGGACAAAGCACAGATACGCAGTATTTT. This chain connects TRBV2 to TRBJ2-3; D is perhaps TRBD1 (6 bases). The V and J ends lost 5 bases and 0 bases respectively, with 12 bases between them. The CDR3 sequence is 15 residues long. Germline CDR1 and CDR2: SNHLY and FYNNEI.